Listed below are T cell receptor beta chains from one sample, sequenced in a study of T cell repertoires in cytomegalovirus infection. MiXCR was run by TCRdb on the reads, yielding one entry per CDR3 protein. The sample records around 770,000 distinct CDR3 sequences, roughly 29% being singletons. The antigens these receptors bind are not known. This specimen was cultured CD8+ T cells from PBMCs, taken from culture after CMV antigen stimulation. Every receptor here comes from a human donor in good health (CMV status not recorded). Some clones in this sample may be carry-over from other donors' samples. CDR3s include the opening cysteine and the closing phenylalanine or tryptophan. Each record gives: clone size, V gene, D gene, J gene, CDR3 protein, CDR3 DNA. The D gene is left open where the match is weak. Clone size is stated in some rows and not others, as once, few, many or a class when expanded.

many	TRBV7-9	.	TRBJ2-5	CASSQSRATQETQYF	TGTGCCAGCAGCCAATCCCGGGCTACTCAAGAGACCCAGTACTTC
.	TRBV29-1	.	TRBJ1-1	CSVEDRRGGRGTEAFF	TGCAGCGTTGAAGATCGCCGGGGAGGCAGAGGCACTGAAGCTTTCTTT
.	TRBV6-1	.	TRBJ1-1	CASSRGSVNTEAFF	TGTGCCAGCAGTAGGGGATCGGTTAACACTGAAGCTTTCTTT
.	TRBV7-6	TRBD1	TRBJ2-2	CASSSPGQGAMATGELFF	TGTGCCAGCAGCTCTCCCGGACAGGGGGCCATGGCCACCGGGGAGCTGTTTTTT
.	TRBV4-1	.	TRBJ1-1	CASSLKRDSDTEAFF	TGCGCCAGCAGTCTTAAACGGGACTCAGACACTGAAGCTTTCTTT
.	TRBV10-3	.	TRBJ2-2	CAISPPRNTGELFF	TGTGCCATCAGTCCGCCGCGTAACACCGGGGAGCTGTTTTTT
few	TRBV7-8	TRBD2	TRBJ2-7	CASSRSGTSRYEQYF	TGTGCCAGCAGTCGATCCGGGACTAGCCGCTACGAGCAGTACTTC
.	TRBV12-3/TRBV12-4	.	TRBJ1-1	CASSPPTVNTEAFF	TGTGCCAGCAGCCCACCGACAGTGAACACTGAAGCTTTCTTT
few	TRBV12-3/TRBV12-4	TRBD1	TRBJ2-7	CASSFSRFPGTGEAYEQYF	TGTGCCAGCAGTTTCTCCCGTTTTCCCGGGACAGGGGAAGCCTACGAGCAGTACTTC
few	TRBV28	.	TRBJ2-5	CASSEDGEQETQYF	TGTGCCAGCAGCGAAGACGGAGAGCAAGAGACCCAGTACTTC
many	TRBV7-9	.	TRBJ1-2	CASSLGDLNYGYTF	TGTGCCAGCAGCTTGGGGGACTTGAACTATGGCTACACCTTC
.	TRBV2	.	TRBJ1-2	CASGGSGYTF	TGTGCCAGTGGGGGGAGCGGCTACACCTTC
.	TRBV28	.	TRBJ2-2	CASKKGTVTTGELFF	TGTGCCAGCAAGAAAGGGACGGTAACCACCGGGGAGCTGTTTTTT
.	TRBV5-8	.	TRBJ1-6	CASSFGTSSSYNSPLHF	TGTGCCAGCAGCTTTGGGACTTCGAGCTCCTATAATTCACCCCTCCACTTT
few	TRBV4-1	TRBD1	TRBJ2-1	CASSQAGTGGQDEQFF	TGCGCCAGCAGCCAGGCCGGGACAGGGGGTCAGGATGAGCAGTTCTTC
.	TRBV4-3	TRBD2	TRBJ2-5	CASSQDNSGITQYF	TGCGCCAGCAGCCAAGATAATAGCGGGATCACCCAGTACTTC
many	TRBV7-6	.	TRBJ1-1	CASSSATTEAFF	TGTGCCAGCAGCTCGGCCACCACTGAAGCTTTCTTT
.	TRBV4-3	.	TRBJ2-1	CASSQGGWGEVYNEQFF	TGCGCCAGCAGCCAGGGCGGATGGGGCGAAGTATACAATGAGCAGTTCTTC
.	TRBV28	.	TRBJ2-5	CASSSARFDQETQYF	TGTGCCAGCAGTTCAGCGAGGTTCGACCAAGAGACCCAGTACTTC
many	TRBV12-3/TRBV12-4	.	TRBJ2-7	CASSWGSYEQYF	TGTGCCAGCAGTTGGGGGTCCTACGAGCAGTACTTC
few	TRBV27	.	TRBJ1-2	CASSFGRGGYGYTF	TGTGCCAGCAGTTTCGGGAGGGGTGGCTATGGCTACACCTTC
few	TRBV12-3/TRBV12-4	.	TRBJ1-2	CASSLGTAAGGYTF	TGTGCCAGCAGTCTCGGGACGGCTGCAGGCGGCTACACCTTC
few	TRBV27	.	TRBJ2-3	CASSFFGADTQYF	TGTGCCAGCAGTTTTTTCGGGGCAGATACGCAGTATTTT
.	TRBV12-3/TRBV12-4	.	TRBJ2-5	CASSLWGGDPGETQYF	TGTGCCAGCAGTTTATGGGGGGGCGACCCGGGGGAGACCCAGTACTTC
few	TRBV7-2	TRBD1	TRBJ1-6	CASTSQGANSPLHF	TGTGCCAGCACCTCACAGGGGGCTAATTCACCCCTCCACTTT
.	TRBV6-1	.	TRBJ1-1	CASSDLSMNTEAFF	TGTGCCAGCAGTGATCTGAGCATGAACACTGAAGCTTTCTTT
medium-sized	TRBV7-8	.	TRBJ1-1	CASSLIGSRPTDTEAFF	TGTGCCAGCAGCTTAATCGGCAGCCGCCCTACGGACACTGAAGCTTTCTTT
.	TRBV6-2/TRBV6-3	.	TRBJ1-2	CASYWDGYTF	TGTGCCAGCTATTGGGATGGCTACACCTTC
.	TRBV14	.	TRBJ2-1	CASSQDFGPLSEQFF	TGTGCCAGCAGCCAAGACTTCGGGCCGTTGAGTGAGCAGTTCTTC
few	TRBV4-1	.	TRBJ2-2	CASSPRELGTGELFF	TGCGCCAGCAGCCCCAGGGAGTTGGGCACCGGGGAGCTGTTTTTT
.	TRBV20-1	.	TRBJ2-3	CSARGGANGGPDTQYF	TGCAGTGCTAGGGGGGGTGCTAACGGGGGCCCAGATACGCAGTATTTT
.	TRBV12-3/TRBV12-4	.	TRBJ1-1	CASSFSITFSQGEAFF	TGTGCCAGCAGTTTCAGTATAACTTTCTCCCAGGGGGAAGCTTTCTTT
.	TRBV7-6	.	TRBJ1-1	CASSPRGSRSLGGEAFF	TGTGCCAGCAGCCCCCGTGGGTCGAGGTCCCTGGGGGGTGAAGCTTTCTTT
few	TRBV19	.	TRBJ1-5	CASSPDRQNQPQHF	TGTGCCAGTAGTCCTGACAGGCAAAATCAGCCCCAGCATTTT
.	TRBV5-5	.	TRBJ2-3	CASSLGEITSTDTQYF	TGTGCCAGCAGCTTGGGGGAGATTACTAGCACAGATACGCAGTATTTT
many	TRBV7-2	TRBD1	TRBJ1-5	CASSSGQGLIF	TGTGCCAGCAGCTCAGGACAGGGATTGATATTT
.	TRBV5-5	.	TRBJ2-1	CASSTGVGVDEQFF	TGTGCCAGCAGCACGGGCGTAGGGGTTGATGAGCAGTTCTTC
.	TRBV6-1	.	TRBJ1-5	CATRQGSSNQPQHF	TGTGCCACCAGGCAGGGGTCCAGCAATCAGCCCCAGCATTTT
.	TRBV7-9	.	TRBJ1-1	CASSLRVHEAFF	TGTGCCAGCAGCTTAAGGGTACATGAAGCTTTCTTT
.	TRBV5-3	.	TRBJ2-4	CASSPSAAPIAKNIQYF	TGTGCCAGCAGCCCTTCGGCAGCACCGATAGCCAAAAACATTCAGTACTTC
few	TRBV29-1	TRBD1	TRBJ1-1	CSVEEWDRAGGTEAFF	TGCAGCGTTGAAGAGTGGGACAGGGCGGGTGGCACTGAAGCTTTCTTT
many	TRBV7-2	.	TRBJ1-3	CASSSLTGNTIYF	TGTGCCAGCAGCTCCTTGACAGGAAACACCATATATTTT
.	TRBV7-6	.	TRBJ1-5	CASSSLPASNQPQHF	TGTGCCAGCAGCTCATTACCCGCTAGCAATCAGCCCCAGCATTTT
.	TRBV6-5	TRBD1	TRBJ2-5	CASSVGTGYRETQYF	TGTGCCAGCAGTGTCGGGACAGGGTATCGAGAGACCCAGTACTTC
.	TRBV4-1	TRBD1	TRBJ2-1	CASSYDPGQGNEQFF	TGCGCCAGCAGCTATGATCCGGGACAGGGTAATGAGCAGTTCTTC
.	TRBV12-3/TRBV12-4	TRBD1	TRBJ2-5	CASRTGEQETQYF	TGTGCCAGCCGGACAGGGGAGCAAGAGACCCAGTACTTC
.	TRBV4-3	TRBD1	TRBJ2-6	CASSQRQGPRSGANVLTF	TGCGCCAGCAGCCAGAGACAGGGCCCACGCTCTGGGGCCAACGTCCTGACTTTC
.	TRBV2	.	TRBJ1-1	CASNRGRTEAFF	TGTGCCAGCAACCGGGGGAGGACTGAAGCTTTCTTT
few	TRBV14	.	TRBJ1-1	CASSRAGGGPWNTEAFF	TGTGCCAGCAGCCGCGCCGGGGGTGGGCCTTGGAACACTGAAGCTTTCTTT
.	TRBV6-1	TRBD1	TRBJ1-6	CASNPLQGRNSPLHF	TGTGCCAGCAATCCCCTACAGGGGAGGAATTCACCCCTCCACTTT
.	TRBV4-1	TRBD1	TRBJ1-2	CASSQDRETGSYTF	TGCGCCAGCAGCCAAGACAGAGAGACAGGGAGCTACACCTTC
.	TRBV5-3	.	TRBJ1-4	CVSSAAGDEKLFF	TGTGTCAGCAGCGCAGCTGGGGATGAAAAACTGTTTTTT
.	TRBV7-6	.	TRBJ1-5	CASSLEGRSGHNQPQHF	TGTGCCAGCAGCTTAGAAGGCAGGTCAGGGCACAATCAGCCCCAGCATTTT
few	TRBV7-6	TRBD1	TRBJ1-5	CASSPRDRAQPQHF	TGTGCCAGCAGCCCCCGGGACAGGGCCCAGCCCCAGCATTTT